This T cell receptor beta chain was retrieved from a study of cytomegalovirus exposure and HLA in healthy donors (dated by TCRdb to about 2017). Regarding the research as a whole: An earlier analysis of approximately 640 of the donors reported about 290 Gb of sequence data and some 120 million unique TCR beta sequences from some 180 million T cells. About 320 gigabases of sequencing data and 78 million or so unique TCR sequences were included in an early release covering about 700 HLA-typed donors. The genetic ancestry cluster associated with self-reported Caucasian donors included 81% of the approximately 400 genotyped donors. The aim of the study was to test whether cataloging public T cell receptors could identify signatures of past pathogen exposure. The study used immunosequencing to profile the T cell repertoires of under 700 subjects and linked those repertoires to cytomegalovirus serostatus. In addition to the first cohort of hundreds of subjects, a separate validation cohort of 100 to 150 different subjects was used. To predict cytomegalovirus infection status, the study combined high-throughput TCR immunosequencing, statistical association of individual TCRs with disease status, and machine learning. In a later analysis, previously published TCR beta repertoires from 500 to 750 donors were re-analyzed and high-resolution HLA genotyping was added so that TCR occurrence patterns could be studied. Rather than drawing on any new phenotypic data, the later analysis identified candidate immune exposures from TCR beta sequences and the way those sequences occurred across donors. An earlier analysis of approximately 640 of the donors applied high-throughput TCR beta sequencing to assess whether each TCR beta V gene segment acted as functional or pseudogenic. Alongside the repertoire data, information on donor age, sex, ethnicity and CMV serostatus was compiled. A later genetic analysis took genome-wide SNP genotypes for about 65% of the 666 donors and used that subset as a discovery cohort. Every repertoire in the discovery cohort had been generated on one and the same sequencing platform. HLA typing included class I and class II loci at four-digit resolution. Typing coverage varied by locus: roughly 629-640 donors for A, B, C, DRB1 and DQB1; 500 to 550 for DQA1; over 600 for DPA1; 450 to 480 for DPB1. A handful of DR-DQ haplotypes were handled as single units for association and clustering because linkage in the cohort was strong. Among roughly 400 genotyped donors of the cohort, an average of roughly 230,000 unique TCR beta nucleotide sequences was sequenced per donor, of which about 18% were non-productive. Points the paper makes about the study in general: Because the 87-base-pair reads could not distinguish some IMGT-functional V segments, including TRBV6-2 and TRBV6-3, those segments were excluded. Because some donors lacked HLA typing at each locus, the association tests relied only on the typed subset. In a later analysis, several top co-occurrence clusters were reported to appear linked to parvovirus B19, influenza, CMV and Epstein-Barr virus. Specific HLA alleles were associated with 15,000 to 20,000 TCR beta sequences at a false discovery rate of 0.05 in a later analysis. Broadly in line with IMGT annotations, most TCR beta V segments showed up in productive rearrangements about 87% or about 30% of the time in an earlier analysis of 450 to 750 of the donors. Most TCR sequences were observed very rarely across donors, whereas some public TCRs were present in many individuals. Linkage disequilibrium might explain the correlated functional status among segregating V segments, but an unknown experimental factor could not be excluded. A later analysis found that TCR association rates varied across HLA loci, with DRB1 alleles showing the most associated TCRs and HLA-C alleles the fewest. A cluster of highly shared sequence variants was judged likely to represent a technical artifact of the sequencing pipeline. In a later analysis, HLA-associated TCR beta chains were found to be more clonally expanded and to have lower generation probabilities than equally common non-associated chains. The only immune exposure information available for the cohort was CMV serostatus. In a later genetic analysis, fewer N-insertions in productive TCRs were reported among donors in an Asian-associated ancestry cluster than the 666-donor mean. Over 15 rarely observed V segments, including chromosome 9 orphons, were excluded from the earlier analysis of a few hundred of the donors because counts were too low. A further reported finding was that TCR beta sequences accurately predicted the HLA-A and HLA-B alleles for most subjects in the first cohort. Most CMV-associated TCR beta chains appeared to be HLA-restricted in a later analysis, and the HLA associations seemed to be driven largely by CMV exposure. V-gene and J-gene trimming of TCR beta chains was associated with a missense DCLRE1C variant in a later genetic analysis, and the association was replicated in an independent cohort. A few of the identified cytomegalovirus-associated TCR beta chains were confirmed in vitro to be specific for cytomegalovirus antigens. The authors suggested that the approach could potentially be extended to other disease states and immunological phenotypes. In both the original and validation cohorts, the classifier was reported to diagnose cytomegalovirus status with high specificity and sensitivity. A total of 150 to 200 TCR beta chains were listed by the study as associated with cytomegalovirus. The presence/absence analyses assumed that sequencing depth was roughly uniform across donors, and that assumption may not be true. Assigning TCR associations to individual alleles was difficult when HLA alleles, especially DR and DQ, strongly co-occurred. In this cohort, only TCR beta chains were sequenced, and detectable features were limited by the absence of alpha or paired-chain data.

The cohort was made up of hundreds of healthy bone marrow donors. All cohort members were sampled while nominally healthy, although unrecorded immune exposures were likely present. The donor tested CMV seronegative, placing the donor among the 352 seronegative members of the cohort. Every donor gave a peripheral blood sample, and the peripheral blood mononuclear cells from that sample were used for TCR beta sequencing. Genomic DNA extraction from the blood cell samples was performed with the Qiagen DNeasy Blood Extraction Kit. This clone showed up just once. This receptor's antigen is unknown. Per-nucleotide qualities are absent, and no much larger clonotype sits a single base away. CDR1 SEHNR and CDR2 FQNEAQ were looked up in the germline V gene (reference sequence). There are 15 amino acids in the CDR3, from cysteine to phenylalanine inclusive. CDR3 DNA only is kept here, 45 bases in frame from base 1. Trimming at the junction amounts to 4 bases on V and 2 bases on J, and the germline ends lie 14 bases apart.

The protocol used for the library was the immunoSEQ multiplex PCR assay. A mixture of 60 forward primers for TCR Vbeta segments and 13 reverse primers for TCR Jbeta segments was used in the multiplex PCR. Amplification of the CDR3 region of rearranged TCR beta genes was performed with a multiplex PCR assay on genomic DNA. On the Illumina HiSeq System, the amplified TCR beta libraries were sequenced as 87-base-pair reads. The paper's data handling went like this. A later analysis tallied around 87 million unique TCR beta chains across the 650 to 750 repertoires, and about 12 million of those chains were shared by two or more donors. A nearest-neighbor algorithm error-corrected the raw reads and collapsed the reads into unique sequences, merging closely related sequences to remove PCR and sequencing errors. To assign V, D and J gene segments, CDR3 sequences were aligned to IMGT reference sequences. For a sequence to be retained, at least a six-nucleotide match to both a V gene segment and a J gene segment was required. Rearrangements were called productive when the CDR3 lacked stop codons and stayed in frame with V and J; all others were non-productive. Following IMGT convention, CDR3 was defined as the stretch from the second conserved V-encoded cysteine up to the conserved J-encoded phenylalanine. The earlier analysis of roughly 590 of the donors excluded any sequence lacking an unambiguous match to a single V gene segment. An earlier analysis of 550 to 650 of the donors classified V segments as functional when productive rearrangements were above 56.7% and as segregating when the standard deviation between donors was above 5%. A statistical classification framework was developed to diagnose cytomegalovirus status using the catalog of TCR beta chain sequences. V and J gene assignment, in a later analysis, came from comparing TCR nucleotide sequences with IMGT/GENE-DB human TR gene sequences. In a later analysis, CDR3 sequences and most-parsimonious VDJ recombination scenarios were assigned using the TCRdist pipeline. A later analysis defined each TCR beta chain by its CDR3 amino acid sequence plus V-gene family, and excluded reads lacking a unique V-gene family. To address suspected cross-contamination and a sequencing artifact, a later analysis removed roughly 580 highly shared, low-generation-probability nucleotide sequences. For each public chain, a later analysis derived a clonal expansion index from normalized ranks of inferred template counts within each repertoire. In a later analysis, generation probabilities were computed with a VDJ recombination model fitted to out-of-frame rearrangements, and the resulting probabilities were checked against IGoR. In a later analysis, hypergeometric tests were used to score TCR-TCR, TCR-HLA and TCR-CMV co-occurrence, with a repertoire-size bias correction applied to TCR pairs. In a later analysis, false discovery rates were estimated by permuting HLA or CMV assignments 20 times. In a later analysis, co-occurring TCRs were grouped using DBSCAN, with TCRdist sequence similarity added in when clustering inside HLA-allele-positive subsets. Repertoires with fewer than 30,000 or more than 120,000 public chains were left out of co-occurrence clustering, as were five repertoires with anomalous nucleotide sharing. TCRdb took over this immuneACCESS table, retaining in-frame rearrangements with V and J assigned. Such tables are incomplete; in checked studies, under half of the missing clones stem from an unresolved V gene, and the remainder is unexplained. From that table come the V and J calls and clone size; the DNA was used to work out D and trimming. The sample table holds some 160,000 clones, of which 75% to 80% were seen once. In total, the top ten clones hold 3.1% of the sample.

The chain was built from TRBV7-9 and TRBJ1-1, with a weak D call of TRBD1 (5 bases match). The receptor was derived from a woman aged 40 to 50 in good health and CMV-seronegative. Material: PBMCs. The CDR3 in this case is CASSSSEGRNTEAFF. DNA sequence: TGTGCCAGCAGCTCCTCGGAGGGGCGAAACACTGAAGCTTTCTTT.